These 9 T cell receptor beta chains were all obtained from the same sample, sequenced in a study of T cell responses to AZD1222 COVID-19 vaccine. The method was immunoSEQ multiplex PCR; TCRdb's version includes in-frame clones alone and lacks a portion of them. The sample includes roughly 100,000 clones, about 88% of them seen just once. Sequenced material: peripheral blood, taken on day 0 of AZD1222 vaccination. The receptors originated from an adult in good health.

The gene calls are TRBV10-3 and TRBJ2-7; 8 nucleotides agree with TRBD1. CDR3 size: 14 residues. Per the germline V gene, CDR1 is ENHRY and CDR2 is SYGVKD. Trimming at V came to 7 bases and at J to 3 bases, leaving 8 bases not matched to a gene. As DNA, the CDR3 is TGTGCCATCAACGCCGGGACAGGAGTCTACGAGCAGTACTTC. Translated, it gives CAINAGTGVYEQYF.

V and J are TRBV19 and TRBJ2-1; 7 bases align to TRBD2. V lost 0 bases, J lost 7 bases, and 6 bases stayed unmatched. Germline CDR1 and CDR2: LNHDA and SQIVND (reference sequence). The CDR3 sequence is 15 residues long. The CDR3 region has the DNA TGTGCCAGTAGTATAGACCAGCGGGGATTGAATGAGCAGTTCTTC. Protein product: CASSIDQRGLNEQFF.

The chain has TRBV10-3 and TRBJ2-1; 7 bases agree with TRBD2. CDR1 and CDR2 from the germline V gene are ENHRY and SYGVKD. The V gene end was trimmed by 2 bases and the J gene end by 2 bases; junction bases not matched to a gene: 6. The CDR3 loop spans 16 amino acids. The CDR3 loop reads CAISELGGGAYNEQFF. The CDR3 nucleotides are TGTGCCATCAGTGAGCTTGGCGGGGGTGCCTACAATGAGCAGTTCTTC.

The V gene is TRBV11-3, the J gene TRBJ2-1, with D possibly being TRBD2 (6 bases). Trimming left V 5 bases short and J 7 bases short, with 18 bases between. CDR3 length: 15 residues. Germline V CDR1 and CDR2: SGHNT, YENEEA. The CDR3 DNA follows: TGTGCCAGCAGCCCCGGGGTAGCGGAGAAGAATGAGCAGTTCTTC. It codes for CASSPGVAEKNEQFF.

This clone has just one count. This chain joins TRBV27 and TRBJ2-2; 8 bases map to TRBD1. Germline trimming cut 5 bases from V and 5 bases from J; bases unmatched to any gene: 10. The CDR3 loop spans 16 amino acids. Germline CDR1 and CDR2: MNHEY and SMNVEV (reference sequence). CDR3 amino acids: CASSLGTGLYTGELFF. As DNA, the CDR3 is TGTGCCAGCAGTCTGGGGACAGGCTTATATACCGGGGAGCTGTTTTTT.

The chain couples TRBV25-1 to TRBJ1-5, with D possibly matching TRBD1 (6 bases). This CDR3 has 18 amino acids. The germline V gene has CDR1 MGHDK and CDR2 SYGVNS. Trimming removed 2 bases from V and 0 bases from J, with 17 bases in between. The CDR3 sequence is CASSEGSRGAPSNQPQHF. In DNA form, the CDR3 reads TGTGCCAGCAGTGAAGGGAGTCGGGGGGCTCCTAGCAATCAGCCCCAGCATTTT.

V is TRBV9 and J is TRBJ1-1, with D possibly being TRBD1 (6 bases). The CDR3 is 14 residues long. Germline assignment: CDR1 SGDLS and CDR2 YYNGEE. Deletions cut 0 bases from V and 7 bases from J, with 13 bases between. The CDR3 nucleotides are TGTGCCAGCAGCGTAGTTTCGGGGGGCGGTGAAGCTTTCTTT. Translated: CASSVVSGGGEAFF. Based on the CDR3 plus reference TRBV9 and TRBJ1-1, the full variable domain is DSGVTQTPKHLITATGQRVTLRCSPRSGDLSVYWYQQSLDQGLQFLIQYYNGEERAKGNILERFSAQQFPDLHSELNLSSLELGDSALYFCASSVVSGGGEAFFGQGTRLTVV.

This chain uses TRBV11-2 with TRBJ2-1, with no clear D. The germline V and J ends were trimmed by 3 bases and 6 bases, with 9 bases remaining between them. Germline values: CDR1 SGHAT, CDR2 FQNNGV. This CDR3 is 13 amino acids long. CDR3: CASSFDGPNEQFF. CDR3 nucleotide sequence: TGTGCCAGCAGCTTTGACGGGCCCAATGAGCAGTTCTTC.

The CDR3 coding sequence is TGTGCCTGGGCAGCATCACCCTACGAGCAGTACTTC. This codes for CAWAASPYEQYF. V gene TRBV30 combines with J gene TRBJ2-7, with no clear D. This CDR3 is built from 12 residues. The V end lost 5 bases, the J end lost 2 bases, and 10 bases lay between the germline ends. Germline CDR1 reads GTSNPN; CDR2 reads SVGIG (reference sequence).